This T cell receptor (beta chain) is drawn from a study of control samples from healthy donors and cancer patients. TCRdb's table, derived via immunoSEQ multiplex PCR, lists solely in-frame clones and lacks some. In all, the sample yields fewer than 200,000 clones. Germline CDR1 reads MNHNY; CDR2 reads SVGAGI (reference sequence). The CDR3 consists of 14 residues. V lost 6 bases to trimming and J lost 1 base, with 9 bases between them. The origin of this receptor is a woman in her thirties in good health. Specimen: blood. The genes are TRBV6-6 and TRBJ1-4, with D hard to call. This CDR3 reads CASRNDGTNEKLFF. The CDR3 DNA reads as TGTGCCAGCAGAAACGACGGAACTAATGAAAAACTGTTTTTT.